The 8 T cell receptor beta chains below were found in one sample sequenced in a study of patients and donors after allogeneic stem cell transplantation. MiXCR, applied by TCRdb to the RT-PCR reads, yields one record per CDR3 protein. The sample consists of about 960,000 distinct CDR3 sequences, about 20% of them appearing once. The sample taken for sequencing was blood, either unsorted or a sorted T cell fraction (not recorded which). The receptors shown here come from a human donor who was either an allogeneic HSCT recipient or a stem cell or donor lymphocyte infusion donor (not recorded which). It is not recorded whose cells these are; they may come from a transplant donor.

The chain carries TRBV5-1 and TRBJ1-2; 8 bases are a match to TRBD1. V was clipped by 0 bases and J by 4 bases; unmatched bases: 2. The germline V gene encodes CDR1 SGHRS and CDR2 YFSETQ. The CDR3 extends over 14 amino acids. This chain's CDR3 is CASSLVGQAYGYTF. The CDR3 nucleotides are TGCGCCAGCAGCTTGGTGGGACAGGCCTATGGCTACACCTTC. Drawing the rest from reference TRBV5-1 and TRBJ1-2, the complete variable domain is KAGVTQTPRYLIKTRGQQVTLSCSPISGHRSVSWYQQTPGQGLQFLFEYFSETQRNKGNFPGRFSGRQFSNSRSEMNVSTLELGDSALYLCASSLVGQAYGYTFGSGTRLTVV.

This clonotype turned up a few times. CDR3 sequence reads: CASSYQSNTEAFF. The DNA of the CDR3 is TGTGCCAGCAGTTACCAGTCGAACACTGAAGCTTTCTTT. The gene calls are TRBV6-5 and TRBJ1-1; no reliable D call. The CDR3 has 13 amino acids. The germline V and J ends were trimmed by 2 bases and 1 base, with 5 bases remaining between them. CDR1 is MNHEY, CDR2 SVGAGI, per germline.

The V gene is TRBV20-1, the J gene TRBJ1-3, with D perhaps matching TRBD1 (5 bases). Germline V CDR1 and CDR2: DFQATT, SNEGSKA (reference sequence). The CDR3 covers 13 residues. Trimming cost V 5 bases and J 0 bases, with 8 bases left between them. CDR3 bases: TGCAGTGCTCTGGACAACTCTGGAAACACCATATATTTT. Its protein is CSALDNSGNTIYF.

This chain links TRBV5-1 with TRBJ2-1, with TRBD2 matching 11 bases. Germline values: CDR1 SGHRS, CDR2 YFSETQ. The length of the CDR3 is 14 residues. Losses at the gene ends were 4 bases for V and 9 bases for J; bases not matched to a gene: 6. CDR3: CASSLSGGVTEQFF. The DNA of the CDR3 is TGCGCCAGCAGCCTTAGCGGGGGGGTCACTGAGCAGTTCTTC.

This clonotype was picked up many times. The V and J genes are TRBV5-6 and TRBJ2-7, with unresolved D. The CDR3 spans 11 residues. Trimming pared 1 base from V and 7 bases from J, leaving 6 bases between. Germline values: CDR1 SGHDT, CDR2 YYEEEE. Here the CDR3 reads CASSLRSEQYF. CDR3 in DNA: TGTGCCAGCAGCTTGCGGTCGGAGCAGTACTTC.

CDR3: CSAREVRERSNQPQHF. Written as DNA, the CDR3 is TGCAGTGCTAGAGAAGTTAGGGAGCGGAGCAATCAGCCCCAGCATTTT. The chain has TRBV20-1 and TRBJ1-5; D uncertain. Per germline, CDR1 DFQATT and CDR2 SNEGSKA (reference sequence). V was trimmed by 0 bases and J by 1 base, leaving 13 bases between them. CDR3 length: 16 residues.

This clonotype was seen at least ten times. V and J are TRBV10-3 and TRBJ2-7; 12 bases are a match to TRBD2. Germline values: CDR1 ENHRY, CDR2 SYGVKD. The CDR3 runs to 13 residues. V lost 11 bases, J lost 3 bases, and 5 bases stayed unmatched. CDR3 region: CAVTSGSLYEQYF. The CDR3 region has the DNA TGTGCCGTGACTAGCGGGAGTCTCTACGAGCAGTACTTC.

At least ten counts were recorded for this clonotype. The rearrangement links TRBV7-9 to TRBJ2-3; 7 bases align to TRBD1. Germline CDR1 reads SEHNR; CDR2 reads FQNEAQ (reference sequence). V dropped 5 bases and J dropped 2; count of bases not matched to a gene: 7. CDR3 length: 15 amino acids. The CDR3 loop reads CASSPGQDYTDTQYF. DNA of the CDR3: TGTGCCAGCAGCCCCGGACAGGATTACACAGATACGCAGTATTTT.